What follows is one T cell receptor (beta chain) and its context. This sample stems from a study of blood T cell repertoires in COVID-19. Study-wide background: Sites in the United States, Italy and Spain provided acute and convalescent COVID-19 samples. T cells, B-cell-depleted T cells, or PBMCs provided the cDNA or gDNA that served as material.

Original data processing: Using reference gene primer amplification, nucleated cell counts were estimated. Sequencing was performed with immunoSEQ multiplex PCR; in TCRdb, only in-frame clones are kept and a portion is missing. V and J calls and clone size are those listed in that table; D and trimming were worked out from the DNA. The sample carries a few hundred thousand clones, 75% to 95% recorded once. Trimming removed 8 bases from V and 4 bases from J, with 9 bases in between. Germline V lookup: CDR1 ENHRY, CDR2 SYGVKD. The CDR3 is 12 amino acids. The clonotype was recovered from a person between 18 and 35 years old with COVID-19, enrolled during active disease. The sample was peripheral blood. The V gene is TRBV10-3, the J gene TRBJ1-3; D may be TRBD1 (5 bases). CDR3 nucleotide sequence: TGTGCCATCCAGGGATCAGGAAACACCATATATTTT. This encodes CAIQGSGNTIYF.